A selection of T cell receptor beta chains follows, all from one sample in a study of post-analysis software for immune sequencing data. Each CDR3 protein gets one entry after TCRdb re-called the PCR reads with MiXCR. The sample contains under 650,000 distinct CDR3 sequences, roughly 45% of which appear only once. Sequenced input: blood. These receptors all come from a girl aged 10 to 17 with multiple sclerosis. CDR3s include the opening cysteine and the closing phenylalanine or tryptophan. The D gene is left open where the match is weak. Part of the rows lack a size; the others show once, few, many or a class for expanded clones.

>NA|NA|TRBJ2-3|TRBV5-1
TGCGCCAGCAGCTTGGCTCCTATAGATACGCAGTATTTT
CASSLAPIDTQYF
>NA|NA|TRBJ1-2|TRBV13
TGTGCCAGCAGCCCCGACGTCGAGGATAACTATGGCTACACCTTC
CASSPDVEDNYGYTF
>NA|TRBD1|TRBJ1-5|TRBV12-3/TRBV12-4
TGTGCCAGCAGCCACAGGGGGCCTCGGCCCCAGCATTTT
CASSHRGPRPQHF
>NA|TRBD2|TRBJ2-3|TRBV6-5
TGTGCCAGCAGTTACCCGACTAGCGGGAAGGGTTTCAGAAGCACAGATACGCAGTATTTT
CASSYPTSGKGFRSTDTQYF
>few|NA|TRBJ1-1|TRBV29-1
TGCAGCGTTGACGCCTGGGCTCGGGGGAGCACTGAAGCTTTCTTT
CSVDAWARGSTEAFF
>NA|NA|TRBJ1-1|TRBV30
TGTGCCTGGAGTGTCCAATCTAGGGGGGCAGGGAGCCGGACTGAAGCTTTCTTT
CAWSVQSRGAGSRTEAFF
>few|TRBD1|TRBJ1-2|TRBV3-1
TGTGCCAGCAGCCCTCAGTCGGGACAGGGTGGCTATGGCTACACCTTC
CASSPQSGQGGYGYTF
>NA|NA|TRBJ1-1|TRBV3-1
TGCGCCAGCAGCCCCCCGGAGAGGGGAACGAACACTGAAGCTTTCTTT
CASSPPERGTNTEAFF
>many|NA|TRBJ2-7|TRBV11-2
TGTGCCAGCAGCTTAAATGGTGGCTCCCAGTACTTC
CASSLNGGSQYF
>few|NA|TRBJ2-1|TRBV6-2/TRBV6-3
TGTGCCAGCAGTTACGCCGACATTGGGGATGAGCAGTTCTTC
CASSYADIGDEQFF
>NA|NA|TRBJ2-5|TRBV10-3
TGTGCCATCAAAGGGATTACTCAAGAGACCCAGTACTTC
CAIKGITQETQYF
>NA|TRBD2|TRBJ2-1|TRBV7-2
TGTGCCAGCAGCTTAGCTAGCGGGTACTACAATGAGCGGTTCTTC
CASSLASGYYNERFF
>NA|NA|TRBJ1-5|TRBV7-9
TGTGCCAGCAGCCTCAGTGGGAACAATCAGCCCCAGCATTTT
CASSLSGNNQPQHF
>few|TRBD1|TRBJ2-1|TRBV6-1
TGTGCCAGCAGGATGCAGGGGGCTGAGTACAATGAGCAGTTCTTC
CASRMQGAEYNEQFF
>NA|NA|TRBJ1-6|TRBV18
TGTGCCAGCTCACCTACCTATAATTCACCCCTCCACTTT
CASSPTYNSPLHF
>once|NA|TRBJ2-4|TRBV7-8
TGTGCCAGCAGCTTTTCCCCCGACACCGCCAAAAACATTCAGTACTTC
CASSFSPDTAKNIQYF
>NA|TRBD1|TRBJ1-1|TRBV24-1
TGTGCCACCAGTGAAACCGGGACAGGGGAGGCGAACACTGAAGCTTTCTTT
CATSETGTGEANTEAFF
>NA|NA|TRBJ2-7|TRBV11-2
TGTGCCAGCAGCTTAGGTACAGGATTGTCTGGCGGGCAGTACTTC
CASSLGTGLSGGQYF
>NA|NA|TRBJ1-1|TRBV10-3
TGTGCCATCAGTGAGTCTGAATTTCTGAACACTGAAGCTTTCTTT
CAISESEFLNTEAFF
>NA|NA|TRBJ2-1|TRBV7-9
TGTGCCAGCAGCCATGGAAGGGGGGAGCAGTTCTTC
CASSHGRGEQFF
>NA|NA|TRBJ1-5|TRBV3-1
TGTGCCAGCACCGGCCGCAATCAGCCCCAGCATTTT
CASTGRNQPQHF
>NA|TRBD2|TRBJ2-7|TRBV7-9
TGTGCCAGCAGCTTTGGGCTAGCGGGAGAGGGTTACGAGCAGTACTTC
CASSFGLAGEGYEQYF
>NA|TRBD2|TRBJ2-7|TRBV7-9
TGTGCCAGCAGCTTACGGACCCAGGCTAGCGGGGCCCGAGAGCAGTACTTC
CASSLRTQASGAREQYF
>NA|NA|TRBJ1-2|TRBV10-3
TGTGCCATCAGTGACTCGACTGCCGCGACAAACTATGGCTACACCTTC
CAISDSTAATNYGYTF
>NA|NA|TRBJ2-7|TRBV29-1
TGCAGCGTTGTATCAGGGGCCCGTCCGGGCGAGCAGTACTTC
CSVVSGARPGEQYF
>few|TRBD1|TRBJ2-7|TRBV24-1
TGTGCCACCAGTGACCAGGGGACAGGGAATTACGAGCAGTACTTC
CATSDQGTGNYEQYF
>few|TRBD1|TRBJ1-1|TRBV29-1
TGCAGCGTGGAGGCGAGGACAGGGGGCACTGAAGCTTTCTTT
CSVEARTGGTEAFF
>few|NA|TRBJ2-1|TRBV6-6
TGTGCCAGCAGTTACGGGGACGGATACAATGAGCAGTTCTTC
CASSYGDGYNEQFF
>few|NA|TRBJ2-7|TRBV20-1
TGCAGTGCTTCCGATCCTGGGGTACAGTACTTC
CSASDPGVQYF
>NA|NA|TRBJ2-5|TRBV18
TGTGCCAGCTCACCTCGCTTAACTCAAGAGACCCAGTACTTC
CASSPRLTQETQYF
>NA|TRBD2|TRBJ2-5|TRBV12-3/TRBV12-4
TGTGCCAGCAGCTCCGCGGGGGGCGAGGAGACCCAGTACTTC
CASSSAGGEETQYF
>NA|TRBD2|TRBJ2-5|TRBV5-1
TGCGCCAGCAGCTTGGTAGCTAGCGGGAAGAGTGGGACCCAGTACTTC
CASSLVASGKSGTQYF
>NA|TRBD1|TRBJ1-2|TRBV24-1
TGTGCCACCAGTGACGGGACAGGGGGCGAGCGTTTCGGCTACACCTTC
CATSDGTGGERFGYTF
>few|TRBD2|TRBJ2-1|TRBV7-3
TGTGCCAGCAGCTTAACTAGCGGGGGGTTCAATGAGCAGTTCTTC
CASSLTSGGFNEQFF
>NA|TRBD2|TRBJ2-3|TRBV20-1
TGCAGTGCTAGAGATCGGTCCCTAGCGGGAGTCCATTTTAGCACAGATACGCAGTATTTT
CSARDRSLAGVHFSTDTQYF
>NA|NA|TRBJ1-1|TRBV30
TGTGCCTGGAGTGTCGACGGACTAGCTGAAGCTTTCTTT
CAWSVDGLAEAFF
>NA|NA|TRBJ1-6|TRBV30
TGTGCCTGGAGTTGGGCTAGCAGTAATTCACCCCTCCACTTT
CAWSWASSNSPLHF
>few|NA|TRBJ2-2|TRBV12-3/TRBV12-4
TGTGCCAGCAGTTTAACAAGCAACACCGGGGAGCTGTTTTTT
CASSLTSNTGELFF
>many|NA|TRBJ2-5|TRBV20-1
TGCAGCCTACTTGTCGGAGAGACCCAGTACTTC
CSLLVGETQYF
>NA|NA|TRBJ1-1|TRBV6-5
TGTGCCAGCAGTTACGGCGCAGGGCCTATGAACACCGAAGCTTTCTTT
CASSYGAGPMNTEAFF
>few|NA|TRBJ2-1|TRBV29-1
TGCAGCGTTGTGGCCATGAGAGACGGAAATGAGCAGTTCTTC
CSVVAMRDGNEQFF
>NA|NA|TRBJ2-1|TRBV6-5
TGTGCCAGCAGTTATGGGGGTGGAGACAATGAGCAGTTCTTC
CASSYGGGDNEQFF
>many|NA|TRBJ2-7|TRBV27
TGTGCCTCGCGTGGGAGCTCCTACGAGCAGTACTTC
CASRGSSYEQYF